The 32 T cell receptor beta chains given below trace back to one sample, sequenced in a study of T cells in localized non-small cell lung cancer. TCRdb's copy holds only in-frame clones and misses some; the assay was immunoSEQ multiplex PCR. The data contain over 70,000 clones, roughly nine tenths of them singletons. Sequencing was performed on peripheral blood, taken before any cancer treatment. All receptors come from a male donor older than 55 with stage III squamous cell lung carcinoma.

This clone was seen more than once but under ten times. The genes are TRBV6-5 and TRBJ1-6; TRBD1 might be the D (5 bases). Germline values: CDR1 MNHEY, CDR2 SVGAGI. V lost 4 bases and J 10 bases, leaving 20 bases between the germline ends. The CDR3 loop spans 16 amino acids. The CDR3 region has the DNA TGTGCCAGCAGTTTATCCCTCATGGGGGAGGGATCACCCCTCCACTTT. Translating it yields CASSLSLMGEGSPLHF.

V usage is TRBV10-3 and J usage is TRBJ2-2; D not resolved. CDR1 ENHRY and CDR2 SYGVKD come from the germline V gene. V was trimmed by 2 bases and J by 0 bases, leaving 7 bases between them. The CDR3 totals 15 residues. The CDR3 reads CAISERPSNTGELFF. The CDR3 DNA sequence: TGTGCCATCAGTGAGCGTCCTTCGAACACCGGGGAGCTGTTTTTT.

This chain links TRBV28 with TRBJ2-2, with TRBD1 matching over 7 bases. The J segment lost 3 bases and the V segment lost 8 bases, leaving 6 bases of the junction unmatched. The CDR3 runs 14 residues. Germline loops: CDR1 MDHEN, CDR2 SYDVKM. The CDR3 DNA reads TGTGCCAGCGAGACAGGGATTGACACCGGGGAGCTGTTTTTT. Its protein is CASETGIDTGELFF. Full variable domain (remainder filled in from reference TRBV28 and TRBJ2-2): DVKVTQSSRYLVKRTGEKVFLECVQDMDHENMFWYRQDPGLGLRLIYFSYDVKMKEKGDIPEGYSVSREKKERFSLILESASTNQTSMYLCASETGIDTGELFFGEGSRLTVL.

The rearrangement uses TRBV19 and TRBJ1-3; no reliable D call. Looked up from germline, CDR1 is LNHDA and CDR2 is SQIVND (reference sequence). The CDR3 is 16 amino acids. V was trimmed by 3 bases and J by 0 bases, leaving 12 bases between them. CDR3 DNA sequence: TGTGCCAGTAGTATGAAAGGTGACAACTCTGGAAACACCATATATTTT. It yields the protein CASSMKGDNSGNTIYF.

The chain has TRBV2 and TRBJ1-2; D may be TRBD1 (5 bases). The CDR3 sequence is 13 residues long. Trimming cost V 3 bases and J 8 bases, with 13 bases left between them. CDR1 is SNHLY and CDR2 is FYNNEI in the germline V gene. CDR3 region: CASSEGPWGGYTF. The CDR3 bases are TGTGCCAGCAGTGAGGGGCCCTGGGGCGGCTACACCTTC. Looking up the rest from reference TRBV2 and TRBJ1-2 gives the full variable domain: EPEVTQTPSHQVTQMGQEVILRCVPISNHLYFYWYRQILGQKVEFLVSFYNNEISEKSEIFDDQFSVERPDGSNFTLKIRSTKLEDSAMYFCASSEGPWGGYTFGSGTRLTVV.

The chain employs TRBV7-8 and TRBJ2-7; D gene unclear. Between the trimmed V and J ends, which lost 4 bases and 7 bases, there was a span of 17 bases. The germline gives CDR1 SGHVS, CDR2 FQNEAQ. The CDR3 covers 14 residues. CDR3 in amino acids: CASSSRRGAWEQYF. CDR3 coding DNA: TGTGCCAGCAGCTCCCGCCGCGGAGCCTGGGAGCAGTACTTC.

The chain is built from TRBV4-3 and TRBJ2-3, with 11 bases that match TRBD2. V lost 1 base and J lost 4; bases outside the gene matches: 4. CDR3 size: 16 residues. Per germline, CDR1 LGHNA and CDR2 YSLEER. Here the CDR3 reads CASSQGTSGLSDTQYF. In DNA, the CDR3 is TGCGCCAGCAGCCAAGGGACTAGCGGGTTATCAGATACGCAGTATTTT.

The chain couples TRBV5-4 to TRBJ2-1, with D possibly TRBD2 on 6 matching bases. Germline V gene data show CDR1 as SGHNT and CDR2 as YYREEE (reference sequence). Trimming removed 2 bases from V and 7 bases from J, with 10 bases in between. The CDR3 is 13 residues long. CDR3 sequence: CASSFKAGNEQFF. The DNA of the CDR3 is TGTGCCAGCAGCTTCAAGGCGGGGAATGAGCAGTTCTTC.

The chain recombines TRBV15 with TRBJ2-7, with D tentatively TRBD1 (6 bases). The germline V and J ends were trimmed by 3 bases and 3 bases, with 9 bases remaining between them. Germline V gives CDR1 LNHNV, CDR2 YYDKDF (reference sequence). This CDR3 is 13 amino acids long. The CDR3 protein is CATSRDSHYEQYF. CDR3 DNA: TGTGCCACCAGCAGGGACAGCCACTACGAGCAGTACTTC.

J is TRBJ1-1 and V is TRBV29-1; D might be TRBD1 (5 bases). V lost 2 bases to trimming and J lost 4 bases, with 14 bases between them. In germline, CDR1 is SQVTM, CDR2 ANQGSEA. The CDR3 sequence is 14 residues long. CDR3 nucleotide sequence: TGCAGCGTTGAAAAAGGGGCAGTGGGCACTGAAGCTTTCTTT. As protein: CSVEKGAVGTEAFF.

The J gene is TRBJ2-5, the V gene TRBV5-1, with 8 bases lining up with TRBD1. The CDR3 loop spans 15 amino acids. Germline assignment: CDR1 SGHRS and CDR2 YFSETQ. V dropped 4 bases and J dropped 5; count of bases not matched to a gene: 10. The DNA of the CDR3 is TGCGCCAGCAGCCCCATGCAGGGGGCAAGGGAGACCCAGTACTTC. It specifies CASSPMQGARETQYF. Together with reference TRBV5-1 and TRBJ2-5, the CDR3 gives the full variable domain: KAGVTQTPRYLIKTRGQQVTLSCSPISGHRSVSWYQQTPGQGLQFLFEYFSETQRNKGNFPGRFSGRQFSNSRSEMNVSTLELGDSALYLCASSPMQGARETQYFGPGTRLLVL.

The chain employs TRBV6-1 and TRBJ1-2; 7 bases line up with TRBD1. The ends lost 2 bases at V and 6 bases at J; junction bases unmatched: 6. CDR1 MNHNS and CDR2 SASEGT come from the germline V gene. The length of the CDR3 is 14 residues. Written as DNA, the CDR3 is TGTGCCAGCAGTGAACCGGGGACAGTGGATGGCTACACCTTC. This gives the protein CASSEPGTVDGYTF.

Only a few counts were recorded for this clone. The chain has TRBV5-1 and TRBJ1-3; D not certain. CDR1 is SGHRS and CDR2 is YFSETQ in the germline V gene. The CDR3 runs 16 residues. Trimming removed 4 bases from V and 0 bases from J, with 14 bases in between. This chain's CDR3 is CASSPSTGSSGNTIYF. DNA of the CDR3: TGCGCCAGCAGCCCGTCGACGGGCTCCTCTGGAAACACCATATATTTT.

The CDR3 here is CSVADRGLETQYF. In DNA form, the CDR3 reads TGCAGCGTTGCAGACAGGGGGCTAGAGACCCAGTACTTC. This sequence joins TRBV29-1 and TRBJ2-5, with 10 bases aligning to TRBD1. J gave up 4 bases and V 4 bases, and 3 bases lay outside the gene matches. Germline CDR1 SQVTM, CDR2 ANQGSEA. The CDR3 extends over 13 amino acids. The variable domain in full, with the rest retrieved from reference TRBV29-1 and TRBJ2-5, is SAVISQKPSRDICQRGTSLTIQCQVDSQVTMMFWYRQQPGQSLTLIATANQGSEATYESGFVIDKFPISRPNLTFSTLTVSNMSPEDSSIYLCSVADRGLETQYFGPGTRLLVL.

The chain joins TRBV7-2 to TRBJ2-3, with D hard to call. Between the trimmed V and J ends, which lost 5 bases and 0 bases, there was a span of 12 bases. Germline V CDR1 and CDR2: SGHTA, FQGNSA. This CDR3 has 15 amino acids. DNA for the CDR3: TGTGCCAGCAGCCTCGACGGGTCTAGCACAGATACGCAGTATTTT. It is translated as CASSLDGSSTDTQYF.

This rearrangement joins TRBV4-2 to TRBJ2-3; 8 bases map to TRBD2. V was clipped by 0 bases and J by 5 bases; unmatched bases: 16. Germline CDR1 LGHNA, CDR2 YNFKEQ. The CDR3 is 19 amino acids. In DNA, the CDR3 is TGTGCCAGCAGCCAAGACCCCACTCGGGGCGGGGGGTCGATAGATACGCAGTATTTT. Translated: CASSQDPTRGGGSIDTQYF.

The chain joins TRBV10-2 to TRBJ1-3; possibly TRBD1 for D (6 bases). The germline V and J ends were trimmed by 2 bases and 2 bases, with 7 bases remaining between them. The CDR3 length is 14 residues. Germline assignment: CDR1 WSHSY and CDR2 SAAADI. The CDR3 loop is CASSEPGAGNTIYF. The DNA of the CDR3 is TGCGCCAGCAGTGAGCCAGGGGCTGGAAACACCATATATTTT.

The chain is built from TRBV4-2 and TRBJ2-3; no clear D. V was clipped by 4 bases and J by 2 bases, with 13 bases between them. The length of the CDR3 is 15 residues. CDR1 is LGHNA and CDR2 is YNFKEQ in the germline V gene. The CDR3 region is CASSPAEALTDTQYF. The CDR3 DNA sequence: TGTGCCAGCAGCCCGGCTGAAGCACTCACAGATACGCAGTATTTT.

The rearrangement joins TRBV7-3 to TRBJ2-1, with D perhaps being TRBD1 or TRBD2 (5 bases each). CDR3 length equals 15 residues. The ends were cut back, 3 bases at V and 10 bases at J, with 19 bases in the middle. Germline V gives CDR1 SGHTA, CDR2 FQGTGA. This CDR3 is CASSFGDGPASEQFF. The CDR3 nucleotides read TGTGCCAGCAGCTTTGGGGACGGTCCGGCGTCGGAGCAGTTCTTC. The full variable domain, with the rest looked up from reference TRBV7-3 and TRBJ2-1, is GAGVSQTPSNKVTEKGKYVELRCDPISGHTALYWYRQSLGQGPEFLIYFQGTGAADDSGLPNDRFFAVRPEGSVSTLKIQRTERGDSAVYLCASSFGDGPASEQFFGPGTRLTVL.

J is TRBJ2-5 and V is TRBV9, with TRBD1 as a possible D gene (6 bases). CDR1 and CDR2 (germline): SGDLS, YYNGEE. The ends were cut back, 1 base at V and 4 bases at J, with 11 bases in the middle. The CDR3 loop spans 14 amino acids. CDR3: CASSVTGLAETQYF. The DNA of the CDR3 is TGTGCCAGCAGCGTAACAGGGTTGGCAGAGACCCAGTACTTC.

CDR3 nucleotide sequence: TGCGCCAGCAGCCAAGAAAGGAACAGATACTACGAGCAGTACTTC. Its protein product is CASSQERNRYYEQYF. V is TRBV4-3 and J is TRBJ2-7; D is uncertain. The CDR3 contains 15 residues. From germline, CDR1 is LGHNA and CDR2 YSLEER. Trimming removed 0 bases from V and 3 bases from J, with 12 bases in between.

V gene TRBV19 combines with J gene TRBJ2-6; D is undetermined. The CDR3 sequence is 15 residues long. The germline V and J ends were trimmed by 5 bases and 0 bases, with 8 bases remaining between them. CDR1 and CDR2 (germline): LNHDA, SQIVND (reference sequence). In DNA form, the CDR3 reads TGTGCCAGTAGTTCCAGGTCCTCTGGGGCCAACGTCCTGACTTTC. Encoded protein: CASSSRSSGANVLTF.

This clone was seen only once. The V and J genes are TRBV5-5 and TRBJ1-3; the D is unclear. Germline V gene data show CDR1 as SGHKS and CDR2 as YYEKEE (reference sequence). The CDR3 consists of 15 residues. Trimming pared 0 bases from V and 0 bases from J, leaving 7 bases between. Here the CDR3 DNA reads TGTGCCAGCAGCTTGGAGCGATACTCTGGAAACACCATATATTTT. Amino acid sequence: CASSLERYSGNTIYF.

The rearrangement joins TRBV30 to TRBJ1-4; possible D gene TRBD1, 5 bases. CDR1 and CDR2 (germline): GTSNPN, SVGIG (reference sequence). V was trimmed by 6 bases and J by 5 bases, leaving 13 bases between them. The CDR3 contains 13 residues. The CDR3 coding sequence is TGTGCCTGCCGGGGGAGGCAAAATGAAAAACTGTTTTTT. Protein sequence: CACRGRQNEKLFF.

The chain combines TRBV7-3 with TRBJ1-4; D call uncertain. Germline CDR1 reads SGHTA; CDR2 reads FQGTGA. With 2 bases removed from V and 8 bases from J, the gap between germline ends came to 15 bases. This CDR3 has 15 amino acids. CDR3 nucleotide sequence: TGTGCCAGCAGCTTACGGGCCGGCGGGAGGGAAAAACTGTTTTTT. Amino acids: CASSLRAGGREKLFF.

CDR3 sequence reads: CASSLRLAGGPQETQYF. The CDR3 DNA sequence: TGCGCCAGCAGCTTGCGACTAGCGGGGGGCCCCCAAGAGACCCAGTACTTC. This sequence joins TRBV4-1 and TRBJ2-5; 13 bases match TRBD2. Trimming took 5 bases from V and 1 from J; bases not matched to a gene: 7. This CDR3 is built from 17 residues. Germline V CDR1 and CDR2: MGHRA, YSYEKL.

This sequence joins TRBV5-8 and TRBJ1-1; D is ambiguous. The CDR3 loop spans 14 amino acids. The germline CDR1 and CDR2 sequences are SGHTS and YDEGEE. The germline V and J ends were trimmed by 3 bases and 5 bases, with 14 bases remaining between them. Here the CDR3 DNA reads TGTGCCAGCAGCTACCGGAGCCTGGGGACTGAAGCTTTCTTT. Translating gives CASSYRSLGTEAFF.

The V and J genes are TRBV6-6 and TRBJ2-7; TRBD1 might be the D (7 bases). V was shortened by 6 bases and J by 5 bases, with 11 bases between the two germline ends. The germline gives CDR1 MNHNY, CDR2 SVGAGI (reference sequence). This CDR3 has 12 amino acids. This CDR3 reads CASSPGGNEQYV. The CDR3 coding sequence is TGTGCCAGCAGCCCAGGGGGGAACGAGCAGTACGTC.

The chain is built from TRBV30 and TRBJ1-6; D is undetermined. Between the trimmed V and J ends, which lost 8 bases and 0 bases, there was a span of 23 bases. Germline CDR1 reads GTSNPN; CDR2 reads SVGIG (reference sequence). The CDR3 is 18 amino acids. CDR3 nucleotide sequence: TGTGCCCGGACCCCTCCCGCAGCGTTGCACTCCTATAATTCACCCCTCCACTTT. Its protein is CARTPPAALHSYNSPLHF.

V is TRBV19 and J is TRBJ1-5, with a tentative D call TRBD1 (6 bases). The germline V gene has CDR1 LNHDA and CDR2 SQIVND (reference sequence). The length of the CDR3 is 13 residues. V lost 7 bases and J lost 5, with 12 bases in between. The CDR3 protein is CASNWGPDQPQHF. CDR3 nucleotides: TGTGCCAGTAATTGGGGGCCGGATCAGCCCCAGCATTTT.

The V gene is TRBV14, the J gene TRBJ1-6; D gene uncertain. V dropped 0 bases and J dropped 2 bases, with 8 bases sitting between them. Germline CDR1 and CDR2: SGHDN and FVKESK. The CDR3 consists of 16 residues. The CDR3 sequence: CASSQDLGAYNSPLHF. The CDR3 DNA follows: TGTGCCAGCAGCCAAGATCTAGGAGCCTATAATTCACCCCTCCACTTT.

V usage is TRBV7-8 and J usage is TRBJ2-1; tentative D call: TRBD1 (6 bases). The CDR3 is made up of 14 amino acids. Trimming pared 1 base from V and 7 bases from J, leaving 11 bases between. Germline lookup yields CDR1 SGHVS and CDR2 FQNEAQ. DNA of the CDR3: TGTGCCAGCAGCTTAGTAAACAGGGAAAATGAGCAGTTCTTC. Its translation is CASSLVNRENEQFF.